Sequencing of this T cell receptor beta chain was carried out in a study of cytomegalovirus exposure and HLA in healthy donors. The table came from immunoSEQ multiplex PCR; TCRdb's copy has only in-frame clones and leaves some out. In the table there are 200,000 or so clones, roughly 83% of which are singletons. Germline V gene data show CDR1 as SGHTA and CDR2 as FQGNSA. There are 15 residues in the CDR3. Germline trimming cut 1 base from V and 3 bases from J; bases unmatched to any gene: 2. The sequenced sample was PBMCs. The receptor was isolated from a woman between 18 and 29 years old in good health and CMV-seronegative. The gene calls are TRBV7-2 and TRBJ2-7, with TRBD2 matching 11 bases. CDR3 nucleotides: TGTGCCAGCAGCTTAGTAGCGGGAGGGCTCTACGAGCAGTACTTC. Translation: CASSLVAGGLYEQYF.